The clone carrying this T cell receptor (beta chain) was seen just once. The data were taken from a study of T cell changes during pregnancy in multiple sclerosis. Sequencing was performed with immunoSEQ multiplex PCR; in TCRdb, only in-frame clones are kept and a portion is missing. The sample yields 40,000 to 45,000 clones, approximately 92% seen once. In germline, CDR1 is SNHLY, CDR2 FYNNEI. The V gene lost 6 bases and the J gene lost 2 bases, with 8 bases spanning the gap. This CDR3 has 12 residues. The V call is TRBV2, the J call TRBJ2-7; D unresolved. This clonotype originated in a female donor with multiple sclerosis, enrolled in a pregnancy study. The sample consisted of peripheral blood. The CDR3 DNA is TGTGCCAGCAGGACCGAACCCTACGAGCAGTACTTC. This translates into CASRTEPYEQYF.